This T cell receptor (beta chain) originates from a study of blood T cell repertoires in COVID-19. Methods used by the authors: How many nucleated cells were present was estimated from reference gene primer amplification. Profiled with immunoSEQ multiplex PCR; TCRdb holds only in-frame clones, not every one. That table supplies the V and J calls and clone size; D and trimming were determined from the DNA. The repertoire holds 130,000 or so clones, roughly four fifths seen once, with roughly 1.4% in the top ten. V was pared by 0 bases and J by 2 bases, with 15 bases between. The CDR3 consists of 17 residues. CDR1 is SGDLS and CDR2 is YYNGEE in the germline V gene.

The V call is TRBV9, the J call TRBJ2-1; D might be TRBD1 (6 bases). Sequenced material: peripheral blood. This clonotype was sampled from a human donor in a cohort sampled during active COVID-19. The CDR3 coding sequence is TGTGCCAGCAGCGTAGTAGGGGTCGGGACAACCTACAATGAGCAGTTCTTC. This encodes CASSVVGVGTTYNEQFF.